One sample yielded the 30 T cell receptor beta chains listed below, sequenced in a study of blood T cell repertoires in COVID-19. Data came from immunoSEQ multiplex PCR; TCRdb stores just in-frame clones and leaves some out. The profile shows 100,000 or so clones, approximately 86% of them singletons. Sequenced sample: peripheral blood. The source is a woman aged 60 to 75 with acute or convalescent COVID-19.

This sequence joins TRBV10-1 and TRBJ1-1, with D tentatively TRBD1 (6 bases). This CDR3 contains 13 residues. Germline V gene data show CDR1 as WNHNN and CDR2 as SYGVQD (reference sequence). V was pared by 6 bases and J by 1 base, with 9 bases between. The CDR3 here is CASRDSPNTEAFF. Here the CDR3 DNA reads TGCGCCAGCAGGGACAGCCCGAACACTGAAGCTTTCTTT.

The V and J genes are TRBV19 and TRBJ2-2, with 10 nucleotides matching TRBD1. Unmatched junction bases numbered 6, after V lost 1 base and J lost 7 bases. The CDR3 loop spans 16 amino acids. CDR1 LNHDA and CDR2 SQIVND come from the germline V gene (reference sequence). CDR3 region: CASSIGGTGANGELFF. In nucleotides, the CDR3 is TGTGCCAGTAGTATAGGAGGGACAGGGGCTAACGGGGAGCTGTTTTTT. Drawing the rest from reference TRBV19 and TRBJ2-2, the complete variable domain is DGGITQSPKYLFRKEGQNVTLSCEQNLNHDAMYWYRQDPGQGLRLIYYSQIVNDFQKGDIAEGYSVSREKKESFPLTVTSAQKNPTAFYLCASSIGGTGANGELFFGEGSRLTVL.

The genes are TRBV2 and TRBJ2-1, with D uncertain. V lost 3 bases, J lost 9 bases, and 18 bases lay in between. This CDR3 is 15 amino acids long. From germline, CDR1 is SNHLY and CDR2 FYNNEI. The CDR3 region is CASSEVGSPGSEQFF. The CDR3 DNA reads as TGTGCCAGCAGTGAGGTCGGGTCCCCGGGTAGTGAGCAGTTCTTC. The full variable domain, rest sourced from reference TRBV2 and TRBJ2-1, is EPEVTQTPSHQVTQMGQEVILRCVPISNHLYFYWYRQILGQKVEFLVSFYNNEISEKSEIFDDQFSVERPDGSNFTLKIRSTKLEDSAMYFCASSEVGSPGSEQFFGPGTRLTVL.

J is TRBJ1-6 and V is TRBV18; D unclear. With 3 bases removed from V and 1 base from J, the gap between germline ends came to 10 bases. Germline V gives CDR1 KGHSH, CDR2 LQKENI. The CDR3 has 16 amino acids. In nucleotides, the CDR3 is TGTGCCAGCTCACCTCATCCGGGGTCCTATAATTCACCCCTCCACTTT. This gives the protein CASSPHPGSYNSPLHF.

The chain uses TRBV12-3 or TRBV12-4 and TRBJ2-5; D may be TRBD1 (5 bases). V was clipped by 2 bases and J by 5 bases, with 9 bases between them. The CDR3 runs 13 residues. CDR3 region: CASSLFGAETQYF. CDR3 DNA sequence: TGTGCCAGCAGTTTATTTGGGGCGGAGACCCAGTACTTC.

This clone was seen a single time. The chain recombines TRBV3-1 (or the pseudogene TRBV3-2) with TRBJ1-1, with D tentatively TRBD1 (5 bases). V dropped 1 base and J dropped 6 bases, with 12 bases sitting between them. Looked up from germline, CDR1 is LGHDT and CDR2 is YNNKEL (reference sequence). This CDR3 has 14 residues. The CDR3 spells CASSQVGGDPEAFF. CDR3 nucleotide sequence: TGTGCCAGCAGCCAAGTCGGGGGGGATCCTGAAGCTTTCTTT.

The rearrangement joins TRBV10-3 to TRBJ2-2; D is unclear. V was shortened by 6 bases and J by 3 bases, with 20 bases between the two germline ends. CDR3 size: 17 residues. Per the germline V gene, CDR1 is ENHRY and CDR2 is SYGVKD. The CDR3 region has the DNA TGTGCCATCAGGGCGTCAATGGCCATAGGAGACACCGGGGAGCTGTTTTTT. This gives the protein CAIRASMAIGDTGELFF.

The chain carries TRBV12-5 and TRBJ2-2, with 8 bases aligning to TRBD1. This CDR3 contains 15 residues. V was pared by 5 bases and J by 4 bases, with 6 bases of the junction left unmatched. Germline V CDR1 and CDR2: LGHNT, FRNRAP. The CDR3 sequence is CASGERQGSTGELFF. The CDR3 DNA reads TGTGCTAGTGGTGAACGACAGGGGAGCACCGGGGAGCTGTTTTTT.

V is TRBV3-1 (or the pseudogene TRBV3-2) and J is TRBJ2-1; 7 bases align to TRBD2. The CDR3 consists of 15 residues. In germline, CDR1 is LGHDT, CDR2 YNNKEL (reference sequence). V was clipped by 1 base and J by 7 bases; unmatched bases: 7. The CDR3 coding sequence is TGTGCCAGCAGCCAAGGGGGAGCGGGAAATAATGAGCAGTTCTTC. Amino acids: CASSQGGAGNNEQFF.

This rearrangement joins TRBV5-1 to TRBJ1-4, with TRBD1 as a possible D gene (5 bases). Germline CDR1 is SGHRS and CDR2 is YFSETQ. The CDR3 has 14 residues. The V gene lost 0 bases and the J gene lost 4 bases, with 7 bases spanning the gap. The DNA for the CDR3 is TGCGCCAGCAGCTTGGCCCAGGGTAATGAAAAACTGTTTTTT. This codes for CASSLAQGNEKLFF.

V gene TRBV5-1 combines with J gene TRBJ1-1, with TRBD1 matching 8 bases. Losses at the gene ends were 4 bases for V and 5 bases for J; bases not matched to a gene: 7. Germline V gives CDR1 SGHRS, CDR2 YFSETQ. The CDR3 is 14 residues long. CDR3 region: CASSPGQGRTEAFF. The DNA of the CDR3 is TGCGCCAGCAGCCCTGGACAGGGTAGGACTGAAGCTTTCTTT.

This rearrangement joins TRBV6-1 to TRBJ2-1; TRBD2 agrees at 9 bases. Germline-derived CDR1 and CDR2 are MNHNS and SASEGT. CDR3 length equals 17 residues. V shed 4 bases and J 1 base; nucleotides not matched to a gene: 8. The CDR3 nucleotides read TGTGCCAGCAGTGTCCCCAGCGGGAGGAAATCCTACAATGAGCAGTTCTTC. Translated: CASSVPSGRKSYNEQFF.

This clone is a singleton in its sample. DNA for the CDR3: TGTGCCACCGAGGGACTGAGCTCCTACGAGCAGTACTTC. Residues: CATEGLSSYEQYF. V usage is TRBV6-5 and J usage is TRBJ2-7, with TRBD2 as a possible D gene (6 bases). The germline V and J ends were trimmed by 10 bases and 0 bases, with 13 bases remaining between them. Germline V gene data show CDR1 as MNHEY and CDR2 as SVGAGI. The CDR3 contains 13 residues.

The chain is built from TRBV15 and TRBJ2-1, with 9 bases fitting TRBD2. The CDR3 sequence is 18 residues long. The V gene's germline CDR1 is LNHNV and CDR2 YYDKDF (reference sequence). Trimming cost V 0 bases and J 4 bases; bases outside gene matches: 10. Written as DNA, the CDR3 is TGTGCCACCAGCAGAGAGGGTAGCGGACTAGCGCATTACAATGAGCAGTTCTTC. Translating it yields CATSREGSGLAHYNEQFF. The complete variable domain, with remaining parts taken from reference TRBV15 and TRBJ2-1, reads DAMVIQNPRYQVTQFGKPVTLSCSQTLNHNVMYWYQQKSSQAPKLLFHYYDKDFNNEADTPDNFQSRRPNTSFCFLDIRSPGLGDTAMYLCATSREGSGLAHYNEQFFGPGTRLTVL.

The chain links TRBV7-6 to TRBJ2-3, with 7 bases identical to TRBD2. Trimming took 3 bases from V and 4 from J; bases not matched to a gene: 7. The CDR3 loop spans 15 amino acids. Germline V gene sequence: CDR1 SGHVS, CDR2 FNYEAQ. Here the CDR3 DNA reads TGTGCCAGCAGCTTCGGGGGAGGGCCCTCAGATACGCAGTATTTT. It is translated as CASSFGGGPSDTQYF.

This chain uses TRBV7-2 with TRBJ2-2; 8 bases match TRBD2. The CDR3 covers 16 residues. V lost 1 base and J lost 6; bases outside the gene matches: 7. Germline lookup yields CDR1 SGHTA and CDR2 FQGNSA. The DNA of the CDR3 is TGTGCCAGCAGCTTAGTCCCGGGAGGGCCTTCCGGGGAGCTGTTTTTT. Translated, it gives CASSLVPGGPSGELFF.

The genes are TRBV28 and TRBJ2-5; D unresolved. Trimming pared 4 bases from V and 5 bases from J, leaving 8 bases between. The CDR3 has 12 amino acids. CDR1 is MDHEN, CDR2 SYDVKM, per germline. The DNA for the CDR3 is TGTGCCAGCAGTTCAGTGATGGAGACCCAGTACTTC. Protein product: CASSSVMETQYF.

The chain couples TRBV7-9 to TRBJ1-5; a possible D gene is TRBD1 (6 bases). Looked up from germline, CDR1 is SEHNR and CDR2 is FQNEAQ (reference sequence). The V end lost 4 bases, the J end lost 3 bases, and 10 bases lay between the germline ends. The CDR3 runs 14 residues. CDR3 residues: CASSSQGINQPQHF. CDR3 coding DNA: TGTGCCAGCAGCTCACAGGGTATCAATCAGCCCCAGCATTTT.

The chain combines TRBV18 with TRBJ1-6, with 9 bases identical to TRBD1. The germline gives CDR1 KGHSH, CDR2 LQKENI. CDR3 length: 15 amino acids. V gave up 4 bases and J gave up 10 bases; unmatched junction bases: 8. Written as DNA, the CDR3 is TGTGCCAGCTCACTCCCGGGACAGGGAGGCTCACCCCTCCACTTT. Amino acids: CASSLPGQGGSPLHF.

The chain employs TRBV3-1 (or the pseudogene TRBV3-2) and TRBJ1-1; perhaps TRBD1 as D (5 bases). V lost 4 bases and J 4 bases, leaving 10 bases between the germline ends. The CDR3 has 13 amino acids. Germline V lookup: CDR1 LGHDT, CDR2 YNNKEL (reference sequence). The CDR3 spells CASSRGVGTEAFF. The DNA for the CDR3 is TGTGCCAGCAGCCGGGGGGTGGGCACTGAAGCTTTCTTT.

CDR3 coding DNA: TGTGCCAGCAGCTTCGGACAGGGGGAACGCGAGCAGTACGTC. It encodes CASSFGQGEREQYV. The chain employs TRBV5-8 and TRBJ2-7; TRBD1 matches 10 bases. From germline, CDR1 is SGHTS and CDR2 YDEGEE. The CDR3 has 14 amino acids. V was pared by 2 bases and J by 6 bases, with 5 bases of the junction left unmatched.

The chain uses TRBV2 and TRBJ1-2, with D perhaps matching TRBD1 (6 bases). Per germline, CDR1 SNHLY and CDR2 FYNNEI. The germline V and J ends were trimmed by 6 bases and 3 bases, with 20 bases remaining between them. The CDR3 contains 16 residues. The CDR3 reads CASSFLSSGVDYGYTF. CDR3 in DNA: TGTGCCAGCAGCTTTCTTTCTTCAGGGGTGGACTATGGCTACACCTTC.

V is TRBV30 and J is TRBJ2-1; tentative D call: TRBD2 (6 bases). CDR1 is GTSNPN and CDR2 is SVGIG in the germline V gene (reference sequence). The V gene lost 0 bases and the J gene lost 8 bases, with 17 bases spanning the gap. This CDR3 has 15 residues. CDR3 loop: CAWSVGPPRRDEQFF. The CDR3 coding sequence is TGTGCCTGGAGTGTAGGGCCCCCTAGGAGGGATGAGCAGTTCTTC.

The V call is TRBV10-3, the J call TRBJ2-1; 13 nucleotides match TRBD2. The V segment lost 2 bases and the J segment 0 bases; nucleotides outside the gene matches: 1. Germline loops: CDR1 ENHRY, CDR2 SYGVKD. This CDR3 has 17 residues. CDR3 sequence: CAISERTSGSSYNEQFF. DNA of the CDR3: TGTGCCATCAGTGAGAGGACTAGCGGGAGCTCCTACAATGAGCAGTTCTTC.

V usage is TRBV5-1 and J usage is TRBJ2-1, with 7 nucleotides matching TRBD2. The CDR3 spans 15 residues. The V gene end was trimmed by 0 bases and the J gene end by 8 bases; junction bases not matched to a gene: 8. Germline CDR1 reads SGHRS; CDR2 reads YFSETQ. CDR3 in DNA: TGCGCCAGCAGCTTGGCCATTAGCGCGGGGGATGAGCAGTTCTTC. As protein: CASSLAISAGDEQFF.

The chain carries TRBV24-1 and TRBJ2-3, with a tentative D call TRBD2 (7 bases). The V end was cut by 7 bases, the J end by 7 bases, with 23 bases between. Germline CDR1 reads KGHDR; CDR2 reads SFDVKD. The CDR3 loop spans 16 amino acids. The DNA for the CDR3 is TGTGCCACCAGCCCACGGGGGGCCCAAGAGTTAAATACGCAGTATTTT. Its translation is CATSPRGAQELNTQYF.

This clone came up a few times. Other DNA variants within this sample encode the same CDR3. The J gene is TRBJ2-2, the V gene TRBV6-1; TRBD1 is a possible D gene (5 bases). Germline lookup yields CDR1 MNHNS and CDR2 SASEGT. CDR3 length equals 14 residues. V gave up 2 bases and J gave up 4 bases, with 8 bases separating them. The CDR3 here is CASSEQGSTGELFF. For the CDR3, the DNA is TGTGCCAGCAGTGAACAGGGTAGCACCGGGGAGCTGTTTTTT.

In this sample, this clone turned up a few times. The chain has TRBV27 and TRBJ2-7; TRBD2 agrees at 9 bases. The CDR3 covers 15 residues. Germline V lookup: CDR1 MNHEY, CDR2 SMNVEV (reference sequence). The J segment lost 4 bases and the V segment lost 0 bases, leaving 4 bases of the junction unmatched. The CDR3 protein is CASSLSWAGGYEQYF. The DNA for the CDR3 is TGTGCCAGCAGTTTATCGTGGGCGGGGGGGTACGAGCAGTACTTC.

For the CDR3, the DNA is TGTGCCAGCAGTCCCTATCGAACCGGGGAGCTGTTTTTT. This codes for CASSPYRTGELFF. The chain carries TRBV3-1 (or the pseudogene TRBV3-2) and TRBJ2-2; no clear D. The length of the CDR3 is 13 residues. Germline V gene sequence: CDR1 LGHDT, CDR2 YNNKEL (reference sequence). Trimming pared 6 bases from V and 5 bases from J, leaving 10 bases between.

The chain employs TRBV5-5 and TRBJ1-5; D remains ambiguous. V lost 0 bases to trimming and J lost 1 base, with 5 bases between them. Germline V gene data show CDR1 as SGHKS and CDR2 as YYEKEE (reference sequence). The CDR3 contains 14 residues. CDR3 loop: CASSLARSNQPQHF. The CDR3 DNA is TGTGCCAGCAGCTTGGCCAGGAGCAATCAGCCCCAGCATTTT.